The present T cell receptor beta chain was sequenced within a study of blood T cell repertoires in COVID-19. Study in general: COVID-19 samples, acute and convalescent, were from the United States, Italy and Spain. In each case, the material was cDNA or gDNA derived from T cells, B-cell-depleted T cells, or PBMCs.

This CDR3 has 14 amino acids. The V end was cut by 8 bases, the J end by 10 bases, with 18 bases between. In germline, CDR1 is MNHEY, CDR2 SVGAGI. While infection was still active, Seattle patients were enrolled and then followed longitudinally. Authors' analysis steps: Reference gene primer amplification yielded estimated nucleated cell counts. Profiled with immunoSEQ multiplex PCR; TCRdb holds only in-frame clones, not every one. V, J and clone size derive from that table, while D and trimming were established from the DNA sequence. The data show about 180,000 clones, roughly 87% seen once. The chain carries TRBV6-5 and TRBJ1-6, with D perhaps TRBD1 (6 bases). The sequenced sample was peripheral blood. The clonotype originates from an older woman with COVID-19, enrolled during active disease. In DNA, the CDR3 is TGTGCCAGCCATACGGGGGGGGCGGGATCACCCCTCCACTTT. Translation: CASHTGGAGSPLHF.